The clone carrying this TCR beta chain is a singleton in its sample. What it binds is not known. This sample is part of a study of cytomegalovirus exposure and HLA in healthy donors. Data came from immunoSEQ multiplex PCR; TCRdb stores just in-frame clones and leaves some out. The table shows over 250,000 clones, with 80% to 90% occurring only once. Study-wide points: The classifier, whose performance was assessed in both the original and validation cohorts, reportedly diagnosed cytomegalovirus status with high specificity and sensitivity.

The sequence was collected from a woman between 18 and 29 years old in good health and CMV-seronegative. The sample consisted of PBMCs.

DNA of the CDR3: TGTGCCTGGAGTGTCGGGCGGGAGTTCCACGAGCAGTACTTC. Its protein is CAWSVGREFHEQYF. This chain connects TRBV30 to TRBJ2-7; 7 bases match TRBD2. The germline V gene encodes CDR1 GTSNPN and CDR2 SVGIG (reference sequence). The CDR3 totals 14 residues. The junction had 7 bases not matched to a gene; V was cut back by 0 bases and J by 5 bases.